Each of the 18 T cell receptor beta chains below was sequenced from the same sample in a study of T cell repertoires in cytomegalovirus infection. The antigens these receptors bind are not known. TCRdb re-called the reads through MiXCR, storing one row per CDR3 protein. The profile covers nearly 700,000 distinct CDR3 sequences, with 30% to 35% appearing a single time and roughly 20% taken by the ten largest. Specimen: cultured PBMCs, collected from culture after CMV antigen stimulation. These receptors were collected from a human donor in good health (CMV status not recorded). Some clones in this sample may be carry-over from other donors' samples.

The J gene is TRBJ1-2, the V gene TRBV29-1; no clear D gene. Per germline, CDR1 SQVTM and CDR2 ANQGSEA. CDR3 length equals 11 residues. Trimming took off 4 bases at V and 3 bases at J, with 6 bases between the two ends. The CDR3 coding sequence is TGCAGCGTTGCACCAGACTATGGCTACACCTTC. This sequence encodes CSVAPDYGYTF. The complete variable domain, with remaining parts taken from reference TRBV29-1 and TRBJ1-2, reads SAVISQKPSRDICQRGTSLTIQCQVDSQVTMMFWYRQQPGQSLTLIATANQGSEATYESGFVIDKFPISRPNLTFSTLTVSNMSPEDSSIYLCSVAPDYGYTFGSGTRLTVV.

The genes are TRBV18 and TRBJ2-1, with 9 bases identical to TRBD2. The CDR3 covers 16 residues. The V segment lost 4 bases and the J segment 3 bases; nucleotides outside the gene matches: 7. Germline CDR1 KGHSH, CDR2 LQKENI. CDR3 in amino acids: CASSLASGGFYNEQFF. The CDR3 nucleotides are TGTGCCAGCTCACTAGCCAGCGGGGGGTTCTACAATGAGCAGTTCTTC. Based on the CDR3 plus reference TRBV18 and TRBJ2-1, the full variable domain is NAGVMQNPRHLVRRRGQEARLRCSPMKGHSHVYWYRQLPEEGLKFMVYLQKENIIDESGMPKERFSAEFPKEGPSILRIQQVVRGDSAAYFCASSLASGGFYNEQFFGPGTRLTVL.

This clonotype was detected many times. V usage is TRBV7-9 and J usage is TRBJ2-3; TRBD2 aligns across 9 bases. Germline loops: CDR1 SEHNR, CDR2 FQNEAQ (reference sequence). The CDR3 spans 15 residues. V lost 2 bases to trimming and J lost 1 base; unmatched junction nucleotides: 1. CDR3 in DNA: TGTGCCAGCAGCTTACCTAGCGGGGGCACAGATACGCAGTATTTT. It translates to CASSLPSGGTDTQYF.

The CDR3 DNA follows: TGTGCCAGCAGCTTAGGAGGGGGCAGGGGGGGTCCTGGAAACACCATATATTTT. Its protein is CASSLGGGRGGPGNTIYF. The genes are TRBV7-8 and TRBJ1-3; 7 bases fit TRBD1. CDR1 and CDR2 from the germline V gene are SGHVS and FQNEAQ. The CDR3 totals 18 residues. Losses at the gene ends were 1 base for V and 2 bases for J; bases not matched to a gene: 11.

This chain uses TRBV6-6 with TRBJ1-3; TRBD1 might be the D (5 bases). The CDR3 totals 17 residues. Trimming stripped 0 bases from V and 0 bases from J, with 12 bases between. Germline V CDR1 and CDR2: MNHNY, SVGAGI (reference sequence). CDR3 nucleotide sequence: TGTGCCAGCAGTTACTCCCCGACAGTATCCTCTGGAAACACCATATATTTT. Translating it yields CASSYSPTVSSGNTIYF.

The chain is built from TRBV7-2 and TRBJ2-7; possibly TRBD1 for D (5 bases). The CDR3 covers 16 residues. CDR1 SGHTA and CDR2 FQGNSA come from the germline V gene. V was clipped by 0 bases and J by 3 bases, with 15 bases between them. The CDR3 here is CASSLANPRGGYEQYF. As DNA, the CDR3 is TGTGCCAGCAGCTTAGCTAATCCAAGGGGCGGCTACGAGCAGTACTTC.

CDR3 residues: CASSSGQVVNEQFF. The CDR3 coding sequence is TGTGCCAGCAGCTCGGGACAGGTTGTAAATGAGCAGTTCTTC. The chain joins TRBV7-6 to TRBJ2-1; 8 nucleotides agree with TRBD1. Germline CDR1 reads SGHVS; CDR2 reads FNYEAQ. CDR3 length: 14 residues. V lost 4 bases and J lost 7; bases outside the gene matches: 6.

The CDR3 DNA reads as TGTGCCAGCAGCAAGACTAGCGGGAGCGGGGAGCTGTTTTTT. Amino acids: CASSKTSGSGELFF. This rearrangement joins TRBV7-2 to TRBJ2-2, with 12 bases lining up with TRBD2. The CDR3 sequence is 14 residues long. V dropped 5 bases and J dropped 7; count of bases not matched to a gene: 2. Germline V lookup: CDR1 SGHTA, CDR2 FQGNSA.

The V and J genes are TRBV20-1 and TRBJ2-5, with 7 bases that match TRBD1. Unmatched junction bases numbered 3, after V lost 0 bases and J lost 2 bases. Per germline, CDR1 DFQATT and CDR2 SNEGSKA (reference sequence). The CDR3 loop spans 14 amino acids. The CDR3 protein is CSARDTGEQETQYF. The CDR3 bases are TGCAGTGCTAGAGACACAGGGGAGCAAGAGACCCAGTACTTC.

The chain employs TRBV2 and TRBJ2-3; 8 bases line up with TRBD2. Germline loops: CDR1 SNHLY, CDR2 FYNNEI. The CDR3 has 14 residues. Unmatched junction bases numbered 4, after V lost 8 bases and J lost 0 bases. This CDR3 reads CASGGGRSTDTQYF. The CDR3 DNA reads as TGTGCCAGCGGCGGGGGGCGGAGCACAGATACGCAGTATTTT.

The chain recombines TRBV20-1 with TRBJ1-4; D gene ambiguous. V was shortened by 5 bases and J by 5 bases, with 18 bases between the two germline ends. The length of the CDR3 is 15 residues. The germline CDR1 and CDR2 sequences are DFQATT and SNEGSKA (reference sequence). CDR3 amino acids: CSALAPGLPNEKLFF. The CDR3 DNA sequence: TGCAGTGCTTTAGCCCCGGGGTTGCCAAATGAAAAACTGTTTTTT.

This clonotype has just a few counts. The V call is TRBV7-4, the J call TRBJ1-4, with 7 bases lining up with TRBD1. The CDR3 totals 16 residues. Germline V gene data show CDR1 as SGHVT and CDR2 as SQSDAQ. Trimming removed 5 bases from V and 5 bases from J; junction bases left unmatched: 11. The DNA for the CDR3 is TGTGCCAGCAGCCCCGCGAACAGGGGAATAAATGAAAAACTGTTTTTT. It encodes CASSPANRGINEKLFF.

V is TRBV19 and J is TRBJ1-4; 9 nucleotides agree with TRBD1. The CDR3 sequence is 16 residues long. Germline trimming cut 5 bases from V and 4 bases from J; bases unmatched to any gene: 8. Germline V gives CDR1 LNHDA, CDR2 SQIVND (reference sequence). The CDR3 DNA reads TGTGCCAGTAGTCCCGTGTGGGACAGGGATAATGAAAAACTGTTTTTT. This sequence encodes CASSPVWDRDNEKLFF.

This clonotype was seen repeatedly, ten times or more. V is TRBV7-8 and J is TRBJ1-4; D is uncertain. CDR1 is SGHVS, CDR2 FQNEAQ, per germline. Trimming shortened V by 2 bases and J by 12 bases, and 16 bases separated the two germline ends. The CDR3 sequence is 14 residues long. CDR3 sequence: CASSLSRLPGELFF. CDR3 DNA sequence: TGTGCCAGCAGCTTATCCAGGCTCCCTGGGGAACTGTTTTTT.

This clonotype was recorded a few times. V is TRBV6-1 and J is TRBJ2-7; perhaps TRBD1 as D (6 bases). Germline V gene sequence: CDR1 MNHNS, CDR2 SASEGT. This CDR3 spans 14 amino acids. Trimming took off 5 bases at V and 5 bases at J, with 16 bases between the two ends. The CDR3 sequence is CASSWGQGSHEQYF. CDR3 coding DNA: TGTGCCAGCAGTTGGGGGCAGGGATCCCACGAGCAGTACTTC.

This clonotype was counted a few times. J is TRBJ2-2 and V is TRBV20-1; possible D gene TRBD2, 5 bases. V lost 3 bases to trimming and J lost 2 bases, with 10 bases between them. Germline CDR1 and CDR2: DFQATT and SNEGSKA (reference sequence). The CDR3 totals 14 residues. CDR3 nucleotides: TGCAGTGCTAGGGACTTTCAAAACACCGGGGAGCTGTTTTTT. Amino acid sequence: CSARDFQNTGELFF.

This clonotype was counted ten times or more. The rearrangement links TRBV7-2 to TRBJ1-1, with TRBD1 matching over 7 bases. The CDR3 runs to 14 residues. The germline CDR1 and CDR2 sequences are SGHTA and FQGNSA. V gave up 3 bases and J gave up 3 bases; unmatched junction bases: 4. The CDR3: CASSLTQGDTEAFF. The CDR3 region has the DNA TGTGCCAGCAGCTTGACCCAGGGGGACACTGAAGCTTTCTTT.

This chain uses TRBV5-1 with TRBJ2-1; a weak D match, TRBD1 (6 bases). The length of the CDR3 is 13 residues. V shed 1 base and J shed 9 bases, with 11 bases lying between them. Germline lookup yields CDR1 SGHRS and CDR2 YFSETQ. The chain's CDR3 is CASSLSGDSEQFF. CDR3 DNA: TGCGCCAGCAGCTTGTCAGGGGATAGTGAGCAGTTCTTC. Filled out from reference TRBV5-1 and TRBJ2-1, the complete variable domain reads KAGVTQTPRYLIKTRGQQVTLSCSPISGHRSVSWYQQTPGQGLQFLFEYFSETQRNKGNFPGRFSGRQFSNSRSEMNVSTLELGDSALYLCASSLSGDSEQFFGPGTRLTVL.